This T cell receptor beta chain comes out of a study of control samples from healthy donors and cancer patients. Repertoires were generated with immunoSEQ multiplex PCR, while TCRdb's copy carries only in-frame clones and drops some. The table has around 150,000 clones, around 94% seen once. The CDR3 covers 17 residues. The V gene end was trimmed by 2 bases and the J gene end by 5 bases; junction bases not matched to a gene: 10. CDR1 and CDR2 (germline): SGHAT, FQNNGV. The clonotype was recovered from a man aged 55 to 69 with colorectal cancer. V gene TRBV11-2 combines with J gene TRBJ2-1; 9 nucleotides agree with TRBD1. The source material was PBMCs. The CDR3 DNA follows: TGTGCCAGCAGCTTATATTGGGGGACAGGGAGTAACAATGAGCAGTTCTTC. It yields the protein CASSLYWGTGSNNEQFF.